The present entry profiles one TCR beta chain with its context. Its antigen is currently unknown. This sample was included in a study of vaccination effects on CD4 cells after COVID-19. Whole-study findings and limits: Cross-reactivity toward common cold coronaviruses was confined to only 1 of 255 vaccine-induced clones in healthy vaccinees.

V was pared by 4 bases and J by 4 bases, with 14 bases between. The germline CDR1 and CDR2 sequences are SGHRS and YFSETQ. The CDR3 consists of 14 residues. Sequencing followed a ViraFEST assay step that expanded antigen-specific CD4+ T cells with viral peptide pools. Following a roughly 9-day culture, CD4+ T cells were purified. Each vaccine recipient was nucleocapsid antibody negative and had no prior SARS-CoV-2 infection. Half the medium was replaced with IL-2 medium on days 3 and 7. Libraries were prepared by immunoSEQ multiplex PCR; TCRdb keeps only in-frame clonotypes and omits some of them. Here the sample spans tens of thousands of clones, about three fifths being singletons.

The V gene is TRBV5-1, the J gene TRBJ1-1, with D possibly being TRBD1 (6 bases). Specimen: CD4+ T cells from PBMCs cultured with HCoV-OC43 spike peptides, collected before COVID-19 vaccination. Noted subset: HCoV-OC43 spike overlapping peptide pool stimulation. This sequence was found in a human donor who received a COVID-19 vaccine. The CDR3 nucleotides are TGCGCCAGCAGCATCAGACAGGAGGTCACTGAAGCTTTCTTT. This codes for CASSIRQEVTEAFF.